The T cell receptor beta chain under discussion was sequenced for a study of early T cells in non-severe SARS-CoV-2 infection. This clonotype was found a few times. TCRdb ran MiXCR on the 5' RACE reads and lists one entry per CDR3 protein. The sample contains some 30,000 distinct CDR3 sequences, under 7.5% of which appear only once. CDR1 and CDR2 (germline): SGHRS, YFSETQ. The ends were cut back, 0 bases at V and 7 bases at J, with 7 bases in the middle. The length of the CDR3 is 13 residues. The chain recombines TRBV5-1 with TRBJ2-2; weak D call: TRBD1 (6 bases). Sequencing used whole blood. This clonotype originated in an adult who was a healthcare worker with PCR-confirmed SARS-CoV-2 infection or an uninfected control (not recorded which). The CDR3 DNA follows: TGCGCCAGCAGCTTGGGACAGGTCGGGGAGCTGTTTTTT. Translating it yields CASSLGQVGELFF.